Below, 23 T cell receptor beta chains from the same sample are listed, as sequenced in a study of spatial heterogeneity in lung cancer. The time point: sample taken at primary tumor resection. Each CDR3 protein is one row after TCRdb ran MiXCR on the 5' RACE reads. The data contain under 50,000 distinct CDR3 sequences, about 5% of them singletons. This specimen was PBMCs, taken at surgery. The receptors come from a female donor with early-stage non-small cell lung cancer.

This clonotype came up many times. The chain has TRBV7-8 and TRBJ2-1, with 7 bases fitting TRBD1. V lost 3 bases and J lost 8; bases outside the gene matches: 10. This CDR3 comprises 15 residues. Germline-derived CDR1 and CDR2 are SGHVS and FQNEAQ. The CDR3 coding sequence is TGTGCCAGCAGCTTTCCGAGTAGGGGGCGGGATGAGCAGTTCTTC. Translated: CASSFPSRGRDEQFF.

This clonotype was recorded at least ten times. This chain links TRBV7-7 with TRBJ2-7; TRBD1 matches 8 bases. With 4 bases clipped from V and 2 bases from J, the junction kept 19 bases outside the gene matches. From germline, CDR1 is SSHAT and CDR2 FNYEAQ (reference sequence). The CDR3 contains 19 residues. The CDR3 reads CASSSRGRGLLSPTYEQYF. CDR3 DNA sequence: TGTGCCAGCAGCTCGAGGGGCAGGGGGCTGTTGAGCCCAACCTACGAGCAGTACTTC.

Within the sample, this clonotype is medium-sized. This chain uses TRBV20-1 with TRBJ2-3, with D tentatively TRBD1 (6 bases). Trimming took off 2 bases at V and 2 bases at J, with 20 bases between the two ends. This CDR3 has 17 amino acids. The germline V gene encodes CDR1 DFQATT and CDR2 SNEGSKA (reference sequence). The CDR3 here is CSARLWGRQVFTDTQYF. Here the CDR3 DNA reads TGCAGTGCTAGACTATGGGGGCGACAGGTTTTCACAGATACGCAGTATTTT.

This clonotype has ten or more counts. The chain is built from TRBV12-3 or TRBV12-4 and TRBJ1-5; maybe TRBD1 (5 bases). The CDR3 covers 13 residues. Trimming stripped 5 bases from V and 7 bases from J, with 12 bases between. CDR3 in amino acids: CASSIRDGQPQHF. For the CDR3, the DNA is TGTGCCAGCAGTATTCGGGACGGGCAGCCCCAGCATTTT.

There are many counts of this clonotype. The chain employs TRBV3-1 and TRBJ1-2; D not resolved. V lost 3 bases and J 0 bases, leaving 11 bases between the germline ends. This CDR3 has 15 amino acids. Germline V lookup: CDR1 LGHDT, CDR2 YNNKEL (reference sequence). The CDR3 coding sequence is TGTGCCAGCAGCCATCGGACCCTCTCTAACTATGGCTACACCTTC. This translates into CASSHRTLSNYGYTF.

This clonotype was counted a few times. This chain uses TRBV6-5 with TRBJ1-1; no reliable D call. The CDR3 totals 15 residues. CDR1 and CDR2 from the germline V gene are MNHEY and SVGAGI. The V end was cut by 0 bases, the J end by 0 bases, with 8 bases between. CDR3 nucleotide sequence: TGTGCCAGCAGTTACTCGACCGACTTGAACACTGAAGCTTTCTTT. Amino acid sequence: CASSYSTDLNTEAFF.

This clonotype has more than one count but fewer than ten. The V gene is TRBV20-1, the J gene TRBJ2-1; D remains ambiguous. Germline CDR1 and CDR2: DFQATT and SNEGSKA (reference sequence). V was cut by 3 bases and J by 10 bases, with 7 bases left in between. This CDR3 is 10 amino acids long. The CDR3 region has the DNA TGCAGTGCTAGTTCCTTGGAGCAGTTCTTC. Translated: CSASSLEQFF.

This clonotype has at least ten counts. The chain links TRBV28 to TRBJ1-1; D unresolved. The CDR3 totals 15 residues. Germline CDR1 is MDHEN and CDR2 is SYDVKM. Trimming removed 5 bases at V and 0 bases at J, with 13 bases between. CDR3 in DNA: TGTGCCAGCAGTAGTTTAGGGTTCATGAACACTGAAGCTTTCTTT. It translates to CASSSLGFMNTEAFF.

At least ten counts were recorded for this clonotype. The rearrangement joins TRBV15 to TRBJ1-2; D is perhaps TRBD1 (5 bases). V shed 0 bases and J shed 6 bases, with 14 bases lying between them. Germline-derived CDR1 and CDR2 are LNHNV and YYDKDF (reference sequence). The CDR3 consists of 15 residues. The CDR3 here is CATSRESQGLDGYTF. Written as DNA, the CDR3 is TGTGCCACCAGCAGAGAATCCCAGGGCCTTGATGGCTACACCTTC.

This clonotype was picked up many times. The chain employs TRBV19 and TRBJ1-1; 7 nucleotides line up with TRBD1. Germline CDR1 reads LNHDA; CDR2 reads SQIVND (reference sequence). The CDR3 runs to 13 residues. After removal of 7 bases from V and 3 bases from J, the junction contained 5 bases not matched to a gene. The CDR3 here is CASTRDSYTEAFF. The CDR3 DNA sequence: TGTGCCAGTACCCGGGACAGCTACACTGAAGCTTTCTTT.

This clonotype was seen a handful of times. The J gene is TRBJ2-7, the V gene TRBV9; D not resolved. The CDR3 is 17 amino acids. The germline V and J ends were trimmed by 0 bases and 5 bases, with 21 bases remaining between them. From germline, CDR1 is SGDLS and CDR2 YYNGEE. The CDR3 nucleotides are TGTGCCAGCAGCGTAGGGATCATCCCGAATTATCATAACGAGCAGTACTTC. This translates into CASSVGIIPNYHNEQYF.

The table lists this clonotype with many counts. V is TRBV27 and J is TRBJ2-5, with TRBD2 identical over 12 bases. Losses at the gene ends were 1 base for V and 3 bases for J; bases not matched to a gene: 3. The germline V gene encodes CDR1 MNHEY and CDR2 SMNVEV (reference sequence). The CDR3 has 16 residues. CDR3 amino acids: CASSLLLAGGKETQYF. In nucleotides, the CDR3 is TGTGCCAGCAGTTTATTACTAGCGGGGGGTAAAGAGACCCAGTACTTC.

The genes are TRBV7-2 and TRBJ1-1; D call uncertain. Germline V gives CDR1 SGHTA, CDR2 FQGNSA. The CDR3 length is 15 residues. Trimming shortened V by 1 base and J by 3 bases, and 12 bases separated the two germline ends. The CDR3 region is CASSLDGSRDTEAFF. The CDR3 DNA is TGTGCCAGCAGCTTAGATGGCAGTCGGGACACTGAAGCTTTCTTT.

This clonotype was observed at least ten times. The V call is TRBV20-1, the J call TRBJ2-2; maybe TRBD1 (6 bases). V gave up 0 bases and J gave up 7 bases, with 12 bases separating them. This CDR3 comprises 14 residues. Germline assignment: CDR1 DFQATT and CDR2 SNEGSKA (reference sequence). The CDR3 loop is CSARDQQGGGELFF. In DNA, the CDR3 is TGCAGTGCTAGAGACCAACAGGGCGGCGGGGAGCTGTTTTTT.

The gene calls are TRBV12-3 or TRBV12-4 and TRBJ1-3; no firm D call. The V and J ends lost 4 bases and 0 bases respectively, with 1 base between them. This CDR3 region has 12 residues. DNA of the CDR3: TGTGCCAGCAGTTACTCTGGAAACACCATATATTTT. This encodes CASSYSGNTIYF.

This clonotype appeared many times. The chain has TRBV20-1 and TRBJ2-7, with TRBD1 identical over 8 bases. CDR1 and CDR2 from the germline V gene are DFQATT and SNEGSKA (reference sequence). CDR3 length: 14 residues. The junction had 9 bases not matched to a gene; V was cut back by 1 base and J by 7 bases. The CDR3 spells CSARAGTGVREQYF. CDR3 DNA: TGCAGTGCTAGAGCCGGGACAGGCGTACGGGAGCAGTACTTC.

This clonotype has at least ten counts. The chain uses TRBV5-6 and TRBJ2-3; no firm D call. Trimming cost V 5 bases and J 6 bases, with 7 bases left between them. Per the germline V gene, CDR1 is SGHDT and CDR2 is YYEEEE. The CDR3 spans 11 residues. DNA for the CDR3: TGTGCCAGCAGTCATAAGGATACGCAGTATTTT. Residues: CASSHKDTQYF.

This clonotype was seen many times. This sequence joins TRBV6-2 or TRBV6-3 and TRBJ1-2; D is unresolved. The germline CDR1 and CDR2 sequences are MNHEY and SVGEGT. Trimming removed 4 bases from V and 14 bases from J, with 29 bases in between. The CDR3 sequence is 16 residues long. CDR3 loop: CASSSLRDLLAGGLTF. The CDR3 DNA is TGTGCCAGCAGTTCCCTCCGGGATCTTCTAGCAGGTGGTTTGACCTTC.

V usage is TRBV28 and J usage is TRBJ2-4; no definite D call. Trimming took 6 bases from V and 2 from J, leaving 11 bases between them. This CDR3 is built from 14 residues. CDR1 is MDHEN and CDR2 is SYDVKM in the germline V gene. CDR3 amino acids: CASSRPQTKNIQYF. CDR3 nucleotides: TGTGCCAGCAGCCGGCCACAAACCAAAAACATTCAGTACTTC.

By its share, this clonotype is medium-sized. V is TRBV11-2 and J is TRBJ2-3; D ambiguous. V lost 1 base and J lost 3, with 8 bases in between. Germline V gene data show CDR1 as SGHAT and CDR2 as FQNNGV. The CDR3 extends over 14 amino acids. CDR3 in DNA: TGTGCCAGCAGCTTAGGCAGATTTACAGATACGCAGTATTTT. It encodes CASSLGRFTDTQYF.

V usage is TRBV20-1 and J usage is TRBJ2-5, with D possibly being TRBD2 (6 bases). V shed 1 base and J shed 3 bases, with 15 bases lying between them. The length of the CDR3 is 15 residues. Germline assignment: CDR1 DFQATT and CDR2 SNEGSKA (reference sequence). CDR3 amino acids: CSARVVGTLKETQYF. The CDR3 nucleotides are TGCAGTGCTAGAGTCGTCGGGACTCTGAAAGAGACCCAGTACTTC.

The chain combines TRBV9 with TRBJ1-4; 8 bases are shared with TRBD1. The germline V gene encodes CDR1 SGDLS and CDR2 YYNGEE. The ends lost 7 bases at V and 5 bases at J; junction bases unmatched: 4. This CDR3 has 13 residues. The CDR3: CASGGQVNEKLFF. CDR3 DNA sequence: TGTGCCAGCGGGGGACAGGTCAATGAAAAACTGTTTTTT.

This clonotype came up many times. The CDR3: CASSLRAGGNQPQHF. The CDR3 DNA sequence: TGCGCCAGCAGCTTGAGGGCGGGGGGCAATCAGCCCCAGCATTTT. This chain links TRBV5-1 with TRBJ1-5, with D possibly being TRBD1 (5 bases). V was clipped by 1 base and J by 2 bases, with 10 bases between them. The germline gives CDR1 SGHRS, CDR2 YFSETQ. The CDR3 has 15 amino acids.